The rows below give T cell receptor beta chains drawn from one sample of a study of identifying expanded T cells in peripheral blood. Sequencing was performed with immunoSEQ multiplex PCR; in TCRdb, only in-frame clones are kept and a portion is missing. The table records approximately 130,000 clones, 65% to 90% of them present only once. Specimen: blood. The receptors shown here come from a person aged 18 to 75 in good health. Both conserved end residues are part of each CDR3. D genes are given only for firm matches. Clone sizes are given selectively: once, few, many, or a class where the clone is expanded.

TRBJ2-1 15 . . TRBV7-6 CASSLSGPVYNEQFF TGTGCCAGCAGCTTAAGCGGACCCGTTTACAATGAGCAGTTCTTC
TRBJ2-7 13 . . TRBV18 CASSPGSTYEQYF TGTGCCAGCTCACCGGGTTCTACCTACGAGCAGTACTTC
TRBJ2-1 15 once . TRBV28 CASSHSRRSYNEQFF TGTGCCAGCAGCCACTCTCGGAGGTCCTACAATGAGCAGTTCTTC
TRBJ1-5 14 . . TRBV2 CASSVSGAGQPQHF TGTGCCAGCAGTGTGTCGGGGGCTGGACAGCCCCAGCATTTT
TRBJ1-5 14 . TRBD1 TRBV19 CASSAGQGGGFPHF TGTGCCAGTAGTGCAGGACAGGGAGGGGGTTTTCCTCATTTT
TRBJ2-7 14 . . TRBV27 CASSLFPSNYEQYF TGTGCCAGCAGTTTGTTCCCTAGTAATTACGAGCAGTACTTC
TRBJ2-1 11 . . TRBV11-3 CASSTGTEQFF TGTGCCAGCAGCACGGGGACAGAGCAGTTCTTC
TRBJ2-2 15 . . TRBV4-3 CASSQRDMVTGELFF TGCGCCAGCAGCCAACGGGATATGGTCACCGGGGAGCTGTTTTTT
TRBJ2-2 13 . . TRBV9 CASSVDWTGELFF TGTGCCAGCAGCGTAGACTGGACCGGGGAGCTGTTTTTT
TRBJ2-1 9 . . TRBV6-4 CARTREQFF TGTGCCAGGACGAGAGAGCAGTTCTTC
TRBJ2-1 17 . TRBD2 TRBV7-6 CASSLYAGTSGRNEQFF TGTGCCAGCAGCTTATACGCGGGGACTAGCGGGAGGAACGAGCAGTTCTTC
TRBJ1-1 15 . . TRBV28 CASSGVGGGSTEAFF TGTGCCAGCAGTGGGGTTGGGGGGGGCAGTACTGAAGCTTTCTTT
TRBJ1-1 14 . . TRBV6-5 CASSYGQRNTEAFF TGTGCCAGCAGTTACGGACAGCGGAACACTGAAGCTTTCTTT
TRBJ2-1 13 . . TRBV7-6 CASSPQLYNEQFF TGTGCCAGCAGCCCACAACTATACAATGAGCAGTTCTTC
TRBJ2-2 16 once . TRBV7-3 CASSPRIKAHTGELFF TGTGCCAGCAGCCCCCGAATTAAAGCCCACACCGGGGAGCTGTTTTTT
TRBJ2-4 16 . TRBD1 TRBV6-5 CASSYSGRGAKNIQYF TGTGCCAGCAGTTACTCGGGCAGGGGGGCCAAAAACATTCAGTACTTC
TRBJ2-1 11 . . TRBV29-1 CSVGRIHEQFF TGCAGCGTTGGCCGAATCCATGAGCAGTTCTTC
TRBJ2-5 15 . . TRBV5-1 CASQLGAASQETQYF TGCGCCAGTCAATTGGGGGCAGCGTCACAAGAGACCCAGTACTTC
TRBJ1-2 16 . . TRBV5-1 CASSLTGNKANYGYTF TGCGCCAGCAGCCTGACAGGAAACAAAGCTAACTATGGCTACACCTTC
TRBJ1-2 13 . . TRBV4-1 CASSQEPGTGYTF TGCGCCAGCAGCCAAGAACCCGGGACAGGCTACACCTTC
TRBJ2-1 16 . . TRBV5-6 CASSFDWTESRNEQFF TGTGCCAGCAGCTTTGACTGGACCGAATCCCGAAATGAGCAGTTCTTC
TRBJ2-7 14 . TRBD2 TRBV6-1 CASSATSGGYEQYF TGTGCCAGCAGTGCGACTAGCGGGGGCTACGAGCAGTACTTC
TRBJ2-3 13 . TRBD1 TRBV19 CASTRTGPDTQYF TGTGCCAGTACCAGGACAGGACCCGATACGCAGTATTTT
TRBJ2-4 14 . . TRBV7-2 CASSLTTAKNIQYF TGTGCCAGCAGCCTCACAACTGCCAAAAACATTCAGTACTTC
TRBJ1-2 11 . . TRBV29-1 CSVHPPEGYTF TGCAGCGTGCATCCCCCGGAGGGCTACACCTTC
TRBJ1-2 15 . . TRBV5-8 CASSLGTASNYGYTF TGTGCCAGCAGCTTGGGGACAGCCTCTAACTATGGCTACACCTTC
TRBJ2-1 15 . TRBD2 TRBV11-2 CASSPGTSWSGEQFF TGTGCCAGCAGCCCCGGGACTAGTTGGTCGGGTGAGCAGTTCTTC
TRBJ1-1 12 . TRBD1 TRBV18 CASSQTGGSAFF TGTGCCAGCTCACAAACAGGGGGCAGTGCTTTCTTT
TRBJ2-1 14 . TRBD2 TRBV4-2 CASSQDLAGHEQFF TGTGCCAGCAGCCAGGACCTAGCGGGCCATGAGCAGTTCTTC
TRBJ2-6 15 . . TRBV5-1 CASSLRGSGANVLTF TGCGCCAGCAGCTTAAGGGGGTCTGGGGCCAACGTCCTGACTTTC
TRBJ1-4 16 . . TRBV4-3 CASSQDPAGVEGKLFF TGCGCCAGCAGCCAAGATCCGGCAGGGGTGGAAGGAAAACTGTTTTTT
TRBJ2-1 16 . . TRBV28 CASSFPGRVGLDEQFF TGTGCCAGCAGTTTCCCGGGACGAGTGGGGTTGGATGAGCAGTTCTTC
TRBJ1-3 16 . TRBD1 TRBV5-1 CASSFRQGNSGNTIYF TGCGCCAGCAGCTTCCGACAGGGGAATTCCGGAAACACCATATATTTT
TRBJ1-5 19 . TRBD1 TRBV27 CASSPPRDRGEYSNQPQHF TGTGCCAGCAGTCCCCCCCGGGACAGGGGGGAGTATAGCAATCAGCCCCAGCATTTT
TRBJ1-5 13 . . TRBV14 CASSVGGSYHQHF TGTGCCAGCAGCGTAGGGGGGTCCTATCACCAGCATTTT
TRBJ1-1 13 . . TRBV6-1 CASISRDTTEAFF TGTGCCAGCATCTCCCGGGACACCACTGAAGCTTTCTTT
TRBJ1-3 16 . . TRBV25-1 CASSEYSGLSGNTIYF TGTGCCAGCAGTGAATATTCAGGTCTCTCTGGAAACACCATATATTTT
TRBJ2-3 15 . . TRBV7-2 CASSPEYLSTDTQYF TGTGCCAGCAGCCCGGAATACCTTTCCACAGATACGCAGTATTTT
TRBJ2-1 17 . TRBD2 TRBV2 CASSERGLAGIYNEQFF TGTGCCAGCAGTGAAAGGGGACTAGCCGGGATCTACAATGAGCAGTTCTTC
TRBJ2-7 15 . . TRBV5-5 CASSLAPGEAGEQYF TGTGCCAGCAGCTTGGCCCCAGGGGAAGCCGGCGAGCAGTACTTC
TRBJ2-2 14 . TRBD2 TRBV11-2 CASSFPGGAGELFF TGTGCCAGCAGCTTCCCTGGGGGGGCCGGGGAGCTGTTTTTT